This T cell receptor (beta chain) was sequenced during a study of T-cell reconstitution after alpha-beta-depleted transplantation in children. Trimming cost V 3 bases and J 15 bases; bases outside gene matches: 17. Germline V CDR1 and CDR2: SGHTA, FQGNSA. There are 15 residues in the CDR3. Library preparation (for TCRbeta) was performed with unique molecular identifiers. One entry per CDR3 protein, called by TCRdb with MiXCR from the PCR reads. The sample gives about 610,000 distinct CDR3 sequences, under 12% of which show up once; less than 5% is in the top ten. The J gene is TRBJ2-1, the V gene TRBV7-2; 7 nucleotides line up with TRBD2. This receptor was identified in a human donor who donated a stem cell graft to a child with acute myeloid leukemia. Sequencing was performed on PBMCs from the stem cell graft donor, taken from the stem cell graft. The CDR3 sequence is CASSLIRGDYPHMFF. In DNA form, the CDR3 reads TGTGCCAGCAGCTTGATACGGGGGGACTACCCTCATATGTTCTTC.